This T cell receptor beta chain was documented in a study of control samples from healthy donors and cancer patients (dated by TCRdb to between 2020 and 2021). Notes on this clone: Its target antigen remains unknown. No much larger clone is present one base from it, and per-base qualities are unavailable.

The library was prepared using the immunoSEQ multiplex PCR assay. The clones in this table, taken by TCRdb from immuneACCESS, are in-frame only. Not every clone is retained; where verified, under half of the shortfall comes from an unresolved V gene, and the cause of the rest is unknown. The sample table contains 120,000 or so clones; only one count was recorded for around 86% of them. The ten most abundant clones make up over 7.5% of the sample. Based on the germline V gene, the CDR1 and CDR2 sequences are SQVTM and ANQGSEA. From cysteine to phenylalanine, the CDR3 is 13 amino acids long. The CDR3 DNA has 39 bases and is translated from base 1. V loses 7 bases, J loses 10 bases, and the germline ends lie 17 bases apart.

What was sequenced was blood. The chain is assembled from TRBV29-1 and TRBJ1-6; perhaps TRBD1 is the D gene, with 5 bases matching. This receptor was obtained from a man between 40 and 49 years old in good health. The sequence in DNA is TGCAGCGCCCAGGGTCAATGGGGATCACCCCTCCACTTT. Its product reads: CSAQGQWGSPLHF.